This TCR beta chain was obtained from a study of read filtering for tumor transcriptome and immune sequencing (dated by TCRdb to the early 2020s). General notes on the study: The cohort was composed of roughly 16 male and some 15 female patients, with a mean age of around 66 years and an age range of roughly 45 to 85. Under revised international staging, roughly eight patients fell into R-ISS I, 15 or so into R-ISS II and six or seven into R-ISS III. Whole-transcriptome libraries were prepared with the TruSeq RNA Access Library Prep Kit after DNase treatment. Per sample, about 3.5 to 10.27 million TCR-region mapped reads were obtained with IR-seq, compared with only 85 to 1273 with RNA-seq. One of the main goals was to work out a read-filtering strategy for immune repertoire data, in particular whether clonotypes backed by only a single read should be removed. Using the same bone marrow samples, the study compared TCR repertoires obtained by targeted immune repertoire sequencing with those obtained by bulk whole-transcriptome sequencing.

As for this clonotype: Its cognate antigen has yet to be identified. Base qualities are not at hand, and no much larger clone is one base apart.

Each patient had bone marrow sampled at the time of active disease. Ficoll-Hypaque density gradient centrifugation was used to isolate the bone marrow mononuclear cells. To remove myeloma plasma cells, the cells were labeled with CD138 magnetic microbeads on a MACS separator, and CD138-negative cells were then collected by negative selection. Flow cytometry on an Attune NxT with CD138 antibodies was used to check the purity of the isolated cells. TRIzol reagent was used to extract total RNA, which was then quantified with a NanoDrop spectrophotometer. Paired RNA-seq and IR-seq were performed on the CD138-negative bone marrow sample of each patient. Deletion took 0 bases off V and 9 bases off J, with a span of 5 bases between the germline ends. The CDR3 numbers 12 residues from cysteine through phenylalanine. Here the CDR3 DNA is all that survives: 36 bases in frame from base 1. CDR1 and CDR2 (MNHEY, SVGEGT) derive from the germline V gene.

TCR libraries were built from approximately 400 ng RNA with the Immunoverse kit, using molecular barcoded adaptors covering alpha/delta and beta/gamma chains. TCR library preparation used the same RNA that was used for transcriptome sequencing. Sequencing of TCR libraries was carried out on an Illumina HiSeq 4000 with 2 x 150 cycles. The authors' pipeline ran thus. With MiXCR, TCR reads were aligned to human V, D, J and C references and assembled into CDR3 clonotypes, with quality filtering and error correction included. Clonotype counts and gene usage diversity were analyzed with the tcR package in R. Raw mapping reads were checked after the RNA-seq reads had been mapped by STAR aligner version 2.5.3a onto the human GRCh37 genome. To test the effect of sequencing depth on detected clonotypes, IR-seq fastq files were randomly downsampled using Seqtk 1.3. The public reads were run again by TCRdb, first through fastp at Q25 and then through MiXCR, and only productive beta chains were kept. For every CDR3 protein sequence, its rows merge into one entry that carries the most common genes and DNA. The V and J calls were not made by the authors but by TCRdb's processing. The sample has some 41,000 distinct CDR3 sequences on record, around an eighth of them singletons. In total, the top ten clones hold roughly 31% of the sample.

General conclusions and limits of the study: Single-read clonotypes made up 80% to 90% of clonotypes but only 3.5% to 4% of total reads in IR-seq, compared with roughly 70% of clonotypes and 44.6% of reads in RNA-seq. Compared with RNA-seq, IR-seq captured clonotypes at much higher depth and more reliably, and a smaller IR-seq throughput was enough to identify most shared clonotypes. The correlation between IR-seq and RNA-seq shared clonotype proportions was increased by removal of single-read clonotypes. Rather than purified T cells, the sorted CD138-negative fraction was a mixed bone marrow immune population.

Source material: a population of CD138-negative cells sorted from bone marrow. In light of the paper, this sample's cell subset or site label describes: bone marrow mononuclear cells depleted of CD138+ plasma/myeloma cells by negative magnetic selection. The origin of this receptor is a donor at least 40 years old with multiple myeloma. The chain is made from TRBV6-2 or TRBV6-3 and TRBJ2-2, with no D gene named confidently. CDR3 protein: CASSYSTRELFF. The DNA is TGTGCCAGCAGTTACTCGACCCGGGAGCTGTTTTTT.